This TCR beta chain was observed in a study of Ad26.COV2.S vaccination and SARS-CoV-2 variants. Study-level information: Enrollment placed the donor in the COV1001 Ad26.COV2.S trial arm.

Sequencing used immunoSEQ multiplex PCR; TCRdb keeps in-frame clones, though not all of them. The sample has around 300,000 clones; 86% are singletons. Treatment described: around 19 received Ad26.COV2.S at low or high dose, single or two shots; 5 received placebo; per-sample allocation not given. Material that was analyzed had been drawn on day 63 after the first vaccine or placebo injection. Trimming took off 6 bases at V and 6 bases at J, with 7 bases between the two ends. From germline, CDR1 is MNHEY and CDR2 SMNVEV (reference sequence). The CDR3 covers 11 residues. This chain uses TRBV27 with TRBJ2-3; D remains unclear. This clonotype was obtained from a person between 18 and 59 years old who received the Ad26.COV2.S COVID-19 vaccine or a placebo. Here the sequenced sample was peripheral blood, taken in a trial of Ad26.COV2.S vaccine versus placebo. The CDR3 DNA reads TGTGCCAGCAGCTTCCAGGATACGCAGTATTTT. This sequence encodes CASSFQDTQYF.